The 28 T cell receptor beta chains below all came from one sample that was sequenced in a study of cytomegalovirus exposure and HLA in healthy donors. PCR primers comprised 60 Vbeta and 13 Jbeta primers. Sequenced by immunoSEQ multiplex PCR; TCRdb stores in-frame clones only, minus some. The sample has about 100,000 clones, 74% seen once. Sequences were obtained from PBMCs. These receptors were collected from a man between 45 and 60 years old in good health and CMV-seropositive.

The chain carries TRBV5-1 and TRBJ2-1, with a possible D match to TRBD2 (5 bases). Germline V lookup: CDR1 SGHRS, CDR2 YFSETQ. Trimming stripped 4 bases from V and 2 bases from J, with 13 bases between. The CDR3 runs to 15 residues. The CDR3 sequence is CASSPAGVTYNEQFF. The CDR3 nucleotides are TGCGCCAGCAGCCCAGCCGGGGTTACCTACAATGAGCAGTTCTTC.

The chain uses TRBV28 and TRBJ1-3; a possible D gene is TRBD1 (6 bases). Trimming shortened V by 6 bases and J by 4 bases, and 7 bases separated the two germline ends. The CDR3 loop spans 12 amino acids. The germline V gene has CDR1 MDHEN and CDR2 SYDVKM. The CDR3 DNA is TGTGCCAGCAGGCAGGGGGGAAACACCATATATTTT. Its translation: CASRQGGNTIYF. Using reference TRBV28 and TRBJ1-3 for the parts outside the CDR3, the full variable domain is DVKVTQSSRYLVKRTGEKVFLECVQDMDHENMFWYRQDPGLGLRLIYFSYDVKMKEKGDIPEGYSVSREKKERFSLILESASTNQTSMYLCASRQGGNTIYFGEGSWLTVV.

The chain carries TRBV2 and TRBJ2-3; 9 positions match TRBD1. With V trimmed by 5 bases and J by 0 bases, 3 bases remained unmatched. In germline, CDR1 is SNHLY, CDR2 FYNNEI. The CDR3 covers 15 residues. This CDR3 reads CASSIDRGSTDTQYF. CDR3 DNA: TGTGCCAGCAGTATCGACAGGGGGAGCACAGATACGCAGTATTTT. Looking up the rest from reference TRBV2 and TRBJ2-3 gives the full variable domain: EPEVTQTPSHQVTQMGQEVILRCVPISNHLYFYWYRQILGQKVEFLVSFYNNEISEKSEIFDDQFSVERPDGSNFTLKIRSTKLEDSAMYFCASSIDRGSTDTQYFGPGTRLTVL.

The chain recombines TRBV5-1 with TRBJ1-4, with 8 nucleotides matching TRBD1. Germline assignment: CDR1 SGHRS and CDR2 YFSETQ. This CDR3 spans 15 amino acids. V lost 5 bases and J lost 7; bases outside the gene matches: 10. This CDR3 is CASRDTGTGGEKLFF. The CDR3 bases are TGCGCCAGCAGGGATACAGGGACAGGTGGTGAAAAACTGTTTTTT.

The CDR3 DNA reads TGTGCTAGTGGTTTTACAGGGTCCCGGGAGCAGTTCTTC. Amino acid sequence: CASGFTGSREQFF. V usage is TRBV12-5 and J usage is TRBJ2-1; D is perhaps TRBD1 (6 bases). With 3 bases removed from V and 10 bases from J, the gap between germline ends came to 13 bases. CDR3 length equals 13 residues. CDR1 and CDR2 (germline): LGHNT, FRNRAP.

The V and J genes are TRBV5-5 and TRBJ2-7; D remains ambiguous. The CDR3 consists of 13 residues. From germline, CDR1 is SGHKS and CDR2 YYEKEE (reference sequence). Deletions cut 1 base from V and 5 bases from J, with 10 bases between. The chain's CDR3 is CASSLRPRNEQYF. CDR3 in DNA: TGTGCCAGCAGCTTGAGGCCTAGGAACGAGCAGTACTTC.

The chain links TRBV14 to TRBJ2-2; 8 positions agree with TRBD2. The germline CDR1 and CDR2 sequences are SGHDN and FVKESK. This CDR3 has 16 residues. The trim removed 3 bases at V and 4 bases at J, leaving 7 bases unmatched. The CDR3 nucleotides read TGTGCCAGCAGCCACTCTAGCGGGTGGTCCACCGGGGAGCTGTTTTTT. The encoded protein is CASSHSSGWSTGELFF.

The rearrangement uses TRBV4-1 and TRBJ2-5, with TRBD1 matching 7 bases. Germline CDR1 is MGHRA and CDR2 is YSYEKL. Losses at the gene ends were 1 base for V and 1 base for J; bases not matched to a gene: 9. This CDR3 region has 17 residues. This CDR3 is CASSQAQGQKLQETQYF. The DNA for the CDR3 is TGCGCCAGCAGCCAAGCTCAGGGACAGAAGCTCCAAGAGACCCAGTACTTC.

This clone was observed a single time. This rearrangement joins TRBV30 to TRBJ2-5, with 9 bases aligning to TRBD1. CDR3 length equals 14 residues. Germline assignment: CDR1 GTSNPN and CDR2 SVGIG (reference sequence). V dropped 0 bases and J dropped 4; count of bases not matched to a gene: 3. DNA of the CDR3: TGTGCCTGGAGTGTAAGGACAGGGGTAGAGACCCAGTACTTC. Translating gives CAWSVRTGVETQYF.

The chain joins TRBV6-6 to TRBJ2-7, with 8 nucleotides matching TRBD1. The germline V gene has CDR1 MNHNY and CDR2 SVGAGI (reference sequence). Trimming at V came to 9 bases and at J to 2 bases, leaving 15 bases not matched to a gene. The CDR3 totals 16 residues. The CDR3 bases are TGTGCCAGTTTTCTCACGCCGGGACAGGTGCCCTACGAGCAGTACTTC. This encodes CASFLTPGQVPYEQYF.

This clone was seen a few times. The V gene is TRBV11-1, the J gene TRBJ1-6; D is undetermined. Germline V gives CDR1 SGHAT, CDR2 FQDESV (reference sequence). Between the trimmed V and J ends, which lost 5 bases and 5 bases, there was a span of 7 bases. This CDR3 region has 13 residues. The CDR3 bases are TGTGCCAGCAGCACCCGAGATAATTCACCCCTCCACTTT. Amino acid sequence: CASSTRDNSPLHF.

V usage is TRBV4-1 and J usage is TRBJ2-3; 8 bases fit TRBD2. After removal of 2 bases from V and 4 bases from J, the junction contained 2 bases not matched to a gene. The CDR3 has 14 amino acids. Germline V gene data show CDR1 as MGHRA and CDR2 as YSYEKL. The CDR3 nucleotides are TGCGCCAGCAGCCAAAACGGGAGGGCAGATACGCAGTATTTT. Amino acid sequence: CASSQNGRADTQYF.

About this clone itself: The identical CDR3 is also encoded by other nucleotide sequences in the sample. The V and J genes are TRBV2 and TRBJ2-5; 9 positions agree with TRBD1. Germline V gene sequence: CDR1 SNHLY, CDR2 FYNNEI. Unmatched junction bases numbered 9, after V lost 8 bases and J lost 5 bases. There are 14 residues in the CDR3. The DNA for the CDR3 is TGTGCCAGCTCCCGACAGGGGGGGGGTGAGACCCAGTACTTC. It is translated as CASSRQGGGETQYF.

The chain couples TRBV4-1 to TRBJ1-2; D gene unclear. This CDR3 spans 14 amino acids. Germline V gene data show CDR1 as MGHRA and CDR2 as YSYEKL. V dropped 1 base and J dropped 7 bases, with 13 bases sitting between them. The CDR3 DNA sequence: TGCGCCAGCAGCCAAGTAACCACCCTAGGTGGCTACACCTTC. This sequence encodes CASSQVTTLGGYTF.

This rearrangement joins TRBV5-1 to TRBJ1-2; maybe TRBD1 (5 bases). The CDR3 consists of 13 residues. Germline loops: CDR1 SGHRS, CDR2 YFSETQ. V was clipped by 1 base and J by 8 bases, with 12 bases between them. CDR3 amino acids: CASSLPGKGGYTF. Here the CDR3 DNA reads TGCGCCAGCAGCTTGCCAGGGAAAGGAGGCTACACCTTC.

The CDR3 here is CATQPGQGGSEQYF. The CDR3 coding sequence is TGTGCCACTCAACCGGGACAGGGAGGAAGCGAGCAGTACTTC. This chain connects TRBV19 to TRBJ2-7; 9 nucleotides align to TRBD1. CDR3 length: 14 amino acids. V gave up 10 bases and J gave up 6 bases; unmatched junction bases: 13. CDR1 is LNHDA and CDR2 is SQIVND in the germline V gene (reference sequence).

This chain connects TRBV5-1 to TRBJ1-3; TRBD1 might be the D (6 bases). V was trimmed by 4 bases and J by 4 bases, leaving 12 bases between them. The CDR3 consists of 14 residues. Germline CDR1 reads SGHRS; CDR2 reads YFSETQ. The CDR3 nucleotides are TGCGCCAGCAGCACCGCGGGGGGCGGAAACACCATATATTTT. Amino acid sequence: CASSTAGGGNTIYF. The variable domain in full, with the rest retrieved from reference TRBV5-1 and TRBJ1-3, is KAGVTQTPRYLIKTRGQQVTLSCSPISGHRSVSWYQQTPGQGLQFLFEYFSETQRNKGNFPGRFSGRQFSNSRSEMNVSTLELGDSALYLCASSTAGGGNTIYFGEGSWLTVV.

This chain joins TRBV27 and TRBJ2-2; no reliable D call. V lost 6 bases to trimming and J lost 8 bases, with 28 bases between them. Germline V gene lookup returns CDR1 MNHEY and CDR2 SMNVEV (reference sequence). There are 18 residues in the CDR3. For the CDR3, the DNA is TGTGCCAGCAGCCCAAAACTCAAGCAGTTTCTCGCGCGGGGGGAGCTGTTTTTT. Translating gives CASSPKLKQFLARGELFF.

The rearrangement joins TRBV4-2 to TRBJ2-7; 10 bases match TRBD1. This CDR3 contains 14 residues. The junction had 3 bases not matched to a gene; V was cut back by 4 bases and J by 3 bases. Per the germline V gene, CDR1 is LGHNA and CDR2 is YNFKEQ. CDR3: CASSLRTGGYEQYF. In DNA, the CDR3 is TGTGCCAGCAGCCTCAGGACAGGGGGCTACGAGCAGTACTTC.

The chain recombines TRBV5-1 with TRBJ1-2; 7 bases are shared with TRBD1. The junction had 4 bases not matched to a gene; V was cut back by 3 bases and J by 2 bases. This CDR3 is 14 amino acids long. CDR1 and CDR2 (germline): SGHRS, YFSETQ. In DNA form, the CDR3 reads TGCGCCAGCAGCTCCGACAGGGACAACTATGGCTACACCTTC. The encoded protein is CASSSDRDNYGYTF.

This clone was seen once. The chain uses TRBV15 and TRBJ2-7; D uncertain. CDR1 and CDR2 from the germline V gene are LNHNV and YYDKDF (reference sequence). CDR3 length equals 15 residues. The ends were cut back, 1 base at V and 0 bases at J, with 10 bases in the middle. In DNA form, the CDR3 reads TGTGCCACCAGCAGAGCTTTAGCACCCTCCTACGAGCAGTACTTC. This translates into CATSRALAPSYEQYF.

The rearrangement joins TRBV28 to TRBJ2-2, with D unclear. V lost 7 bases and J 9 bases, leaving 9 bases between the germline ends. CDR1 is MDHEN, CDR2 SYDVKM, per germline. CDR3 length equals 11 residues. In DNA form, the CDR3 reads TGTGCCAGCACCCCCCAGAGGGAGCTGTTTTTT. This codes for CASTPQRELFF. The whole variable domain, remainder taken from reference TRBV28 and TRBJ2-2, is DVKVTQSSRYLVKRTGEKVFLECVQDMDHENMFWYRQDPGLGLRLIYFSYDVKMKEKGDIPEGYSVSREKKERFSLILESASTNQTSMYLCASTPQRELFFGEGSRLTVL.

DNA for the CDR3: TGTGCCAGCAGCTTGGGACAGGGGGGCTGGAGCAATCAGCCCCAGCATTTT. It specifies CASSLGQGGWSNQPQHF. The rearrangement joins TRBV5-5 to TRBJ1-5; TRBD1 aligns across 9 bases. There are 17 residues in the CDR3. The junction had 5 bases not matched to a gene; V was cut back by 0 bases and J by 1 base. Germline lookup yields CDR1 SGHKS and CDR2 YYEKEE (reference sequence).

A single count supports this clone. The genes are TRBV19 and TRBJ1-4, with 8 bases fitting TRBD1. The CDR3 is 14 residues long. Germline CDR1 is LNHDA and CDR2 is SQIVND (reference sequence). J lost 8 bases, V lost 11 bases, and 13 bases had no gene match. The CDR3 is CASSSGTGGEKLFF. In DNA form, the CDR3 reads TGTGCCTCATCTTCCGGGACAGGCGGGGAAAAACTGTTTTTT.

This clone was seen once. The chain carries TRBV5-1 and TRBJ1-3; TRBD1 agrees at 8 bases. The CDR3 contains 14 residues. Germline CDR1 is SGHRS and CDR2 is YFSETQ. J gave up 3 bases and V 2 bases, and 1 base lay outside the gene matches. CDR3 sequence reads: CASSFDRGGNTIYF. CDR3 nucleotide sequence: TGCGCCAGCAGCTTTGACAGGGGTGGAAACACCATATATTTT.

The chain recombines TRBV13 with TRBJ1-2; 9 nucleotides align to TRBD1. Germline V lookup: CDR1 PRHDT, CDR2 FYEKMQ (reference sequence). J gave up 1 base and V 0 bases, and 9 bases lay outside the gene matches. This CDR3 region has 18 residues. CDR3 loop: CASSLGRTGGFGNYGYTF. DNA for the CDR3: TGTGCCAGCAGCTTAGGCCGTACAGGGGGCTTTGGTAACTATGGCTACACCTTC.

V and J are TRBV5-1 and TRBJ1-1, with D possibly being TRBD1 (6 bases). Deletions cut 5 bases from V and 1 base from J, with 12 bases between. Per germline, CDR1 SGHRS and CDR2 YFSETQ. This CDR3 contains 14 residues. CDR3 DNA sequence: TGCGCCAGCAGTCAGCTGACAGGGAACACTGAAGCTTTCTTT. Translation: CASSQLTGNTEAFF.

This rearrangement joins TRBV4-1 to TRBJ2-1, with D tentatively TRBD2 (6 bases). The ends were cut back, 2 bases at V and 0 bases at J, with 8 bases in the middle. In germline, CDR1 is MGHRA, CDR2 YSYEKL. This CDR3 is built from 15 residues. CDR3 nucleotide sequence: TGCGCCAGCAGCCAAACGGGACTCTCCTACAATGAGCAGTTCTTC. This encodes CASSQTGLSYNEQFF.